Reported below is one T cell receptor beta chain. The data belong to a study of CD8+ T cells in alopecia areata. Treatment reported: oral pan-JAK inhibitor, 5-10 mg twice daily. This CDR3 is built from 13 residues. Looked up from germline, CDR1 is MDHEN and CDR2 is SYDVKM. V shed 5 bases, J shed 2 bases, and the junction held 2 bases outside the gene matches. Isolated RNA was reverse transcribed into cDNA used as the sequencing template. Sequencing was performed with immunoSEQ multiplex PCR; in TCRdb, only in-frame clones are kept and a portion is missing. Of 100,000 to 150,000 clones listed, 61% are singletons.

The origin of this receptor is a human donor with alopecia areata. J is TRBJ2-7 and V is TRBV28; the match to TRBD2 covers 8 bases. Sequenced here: CD4+ T cells sorted from blood, sampled at week 4, from a patient treated with tofacitinib. The CDR3 is CASSRTSPYEQYF. The CDR3 nucleotides are TGTGCCAGCAGTCGGACTAGCCCCTACGAGCAGTACTTC.